This T cell receptor beta chain was sequenced for a study of blood T cell repertoires in COVID-19. Profiling relied on immunoSEQ multiplex PCR, and the TCRdb table lists in-frame clones only, not all of them. The sample shows 170,000 or so clones, roughly 80% of them seen only once. CDR3 size: 14 residues. CDR1 and CDR2 from the germline V gene are SQVTM and ANQGSEA. The V end was cut by 3 bases, the J end by 0 bases, with 11 bases between. The chain has TRBV29-1 and TRBJ1-1; weak D call: TRBD1 (5 bases). The TCR sequence derives from a woman aged 70-85 years with COVID-19, enrolled during active disease. Input material: peripheral blood. The CDR3 loop is CSVDRDSMNTEAFF. Here the CDR3 DNA reads TGCAGCGTTGATCGAGACAGCATGAACACTGAAGCTTTCTTT.